This passage covers 14 T cell receptor beta chains from one sample sequenced in a study of cytomegalovirus exposure and HLA in healthy donors. The PCR made use of 60 Vbeta and 13 Jbeta primers. Data came from immunoSEQ multiplex PCR; TCRdb stores just in-frame clones and leaves some out. This sample contains 150,000 or so clones. Sequences were obtained from PBMCs. These receptors originate from a young man in good health and CMV-seronegative.

The rearrangement joins TRBV19 to TRBJ2-1; 9 nucleotides match TRBD2. After removal of 3 bases from V and 1 base from J, the junction contained 4 bases not matched to a gene. The CDR3 is made up of 16 amino acids. CDR1 and CDR2 (germline): LNHDA, SQIVND (reference sequence). CDR3: CASSIGAGGSYNEQFF. CDR3 sequence (DNA): TGTGCCAGTAGTATCGGGGCGGGAGGGTCCTACAATGAGCAGTTCTTC.

The J gene is TRBJ2-2, the V gene TRBV19; D may be TRBD2 (5 bases). V lost 11 bases and J lost 0, with 10 bases in between. The germline gives CDR1 LNHDA, CDR2 SQIVND (reference sequence). The CDR3 extends over 13 amino acids. DNA for the CDR3: TGTGCCGTCGCGGAGGCGAACACCGGGGAGCTGTTTTTT. As protein: CAVAEANTGELFF.

The chain links TRBV25-1 to TRBJ2-3, with 10 bases aligning to TRBD2. V lost 2 bases and J lost 6; bases outside the gene matches: 8. Germline lookup yields CDR1 MGHDK and CDR2 SYGVNS. This CDR3 is built from 16 residues. The CDR3 sequence is CASSEASGSSADTQYF. In nucleotides, the CDR3 is TGTGCCAGCAGTGAAGCTAGCGGGAGTTCCGCGGATACGCAGTATTTT.

This sequence joins TRBV5-6 and TRBJ1-1, with 10 bases that match TRBD1. V lost 4 bases, J lost 1 base, and 7 bases stayed unmatched. CDR3 length equals 16 residues. CDR1 SGHDT and CDR2 YYEEEE come from the germline V gene. In DNA, the CDR3 is TGTGCCAGCAGCCCGGACAGGGGGTTATGGAACACTGAAGCTTTCTTT. This sequence encodes CASSPDRGLWNTEAFF.

The genes are TRBV11-3 and TRBJ2-7; no clear D gene. CDR3 length equals 13 residues. Germline V gives CDR1 SGHNT, CDR2 YENEEA. Trimming removed 3 bases from V and 6 bases from J, with 12 bases in between. DNA of the CDR3: TGTGCCAGCAGCTTGGTCTCTAGTTCCGAGCAGTACTTC. Its translation is CASSLVSSSEQYF.

This chain connects TRBV5-1 to TRBJ1-4; D gene uncertain. The CDR3 has 15 residues. Between the trimmed V and J ends, which lost 0 bases and 5 bases, there was a span of 11 bases. Germline loops: CDR1 SGHRS, CDR2 YFSETQ. As DNA, the CDR3 is TGCGCCAGCAGCTTGGACGTGGGAGAAAATGAAAAACTGTTTTTT. This sequence encodes CASSLDVGENEKLFF.

The chain combines TRBV6-5 with TRBJ2-3, with no clear D. This CDR3 is built from 12 residues. Germline V lookup: CDR1 MNHEY, CDR2 SVGAGI. Trimming removed 5 bases at V and 4 bases at J, with 7 bases between. The CDR3 sequence is CASSHRADTQYF. CDR3 nucleotides: TGTGCCAGCAGTCACCGGGCAGATACGCAGTATTTT.

Comments on this clone: The sample carries other DNA sequences with the same CDR3. This chain links TRBV30 with TRBJ1-1; possible D gene TRBD1, 6 bases. Germline CDR1 and CDR2: GTSNPN and SVGIG (reference sequence). V lost 0 bases, J lost 1 base, and 6 bases lay in between. The CDR3 totals 13 residues. CDR3 DNA sequence: TGTGCCTGGAGTGTAGGGGGGAACACTGAAGCTTTCTTT. Amino acid sequence: CAWSVGGNTEAFF.

V is TRBV7-3 and J is TRBJ2-3, with 10 bases identical to TRBD1. J was trimmed by 11 bases and V by 2 bases; bases with no gene match: 4. The CDR3 runs to 13 residues. The germline V gene has CDR1 SGHTA and CDR2 FQGTGA. The CDR3 is CASSLDRGRLQYF. The DNA for the CDR3 is TGTGCCAGCAGCTTAGACAGGGGGCGGCTGCAGTATTTT.

The rearrangement links TRBV6-6 to TRBJ2-7; no firm D call. This CDR3 has 13 amino acids. Germline CDR1 reads MNHNY; CDR2 reads SVGAGI (reference sequence). Trimming shortened V by 2 bases and J by 0 bases, and 5 bases separated the two germline ends. CDR3 nucleotide sequence: TGTGCCAGCAGTTACGACATCTCCTACGAGCAGTACTTC. This codes for CASSYDISYEQYF.

Remarks on this clone: At one boundary the junction diverges from the germline segment, which might be a read error. V and J are TRBV7-9 and TRBJ2-3, with D perhaps matching TRBD1 (6 bases). Germline CDR1 SEHNR, CDR2 FQNEAQ (reference sequence). CDR3 length: 14 amino acids. CDR3 bases: TGTGCCAGCAGTAAGGGGGATGTCGCAGATGCGCAGTATTTT. Residues: CASSKGDVADAQYF.

V and J are TRBV6-5 and TRBJ1-2, with D possibly being TRBD1 (6 bases). Trimming removed 5 bases at V and 3 bases at J, with 16 bases between. Germline lookup yields CDR1 MNHEY and CDR2 SVGAGI. The length of the CDR3 is 15 residues. The CDR3 sequence is CASSQDRRSHYGYTF. The CDR3 nucleotides are TGTGCCAGCAGTCAAGACAGGCGCTCTCACTATGGCTACACCTTC.

Regarding this clone: Within the sample, other DNA sequences also encode this same CDR3. The V call is TRBV6-1, the J call TRBJ1-3; 11 nucleotides match TRBD1. This CDR3 has 15 amino acids. The V gene end was trimmed by 7 bases and the J gene end by 2 bases; junction bases not matched to a gene: 4. Germline CDR1 reads MNHNS; CDR2 reads SASEGT. CDR3 nucleotide sequence: TGTGCCAGCACCCCGGACAGGGGGCCTGGAAACACCATATATTTT. It encodes CASTPDRGPGNTIYF.

This chain links TRBV19 with TRBJ2-2; TRBD1 matches at 8 bases. J gave up 6 bases and V 5 bases, and 2 bases lay outside the gene matches. Per germline, CDR1 LNHDA and CDR2 SQIVND (reference sequence). This CDR3 region has 13 residues. The CDR3 DNA sequence: TGTGCCAGTAGTCGACAGGGGTCCGGGGAGCTGTTTTTT. This codes for CASSRQGSGELFF.